Below, 3 T cell receptor beta chains from the same sample are listed, as sequenced in a study of blood T cell repertoires in COVID-19. Profiling relied on immunoSEQ multiplex PCR, and the TCRdb table lists in-frame clones only, not all of them. The table lists fewer than 200,000 clones, around 89% of them singletons, with roughly 24% in the top ten. Sequencing was carried out using peripheral blood. These receptors were collected from a man aged 55 to 70 with acute or convalescent COVID-19.

V and J are TRBV5-1 and TRBJ1-1, with 9 bases that match TRBD1. The J segment lost 7 bases and the V segment lost 4 bases, leaving 5 bases of the junction unmatched. The CDR3 is 13 residues long. Germline CDR1 reads SGHRS; CDR2 reads YFSETQ. CDR3 protein: CASSGTGSLEAFF. CDR3 nucleotide sequence: TGCGCCAGCAGCGGGACAGGGTCGCTTGAAGCTTTCTTT.

The rearrangement joins TRBV5-6 to TRBJ2-7; D gene unclear. The CDR3 totals 14 residues. Per the germline V gene, CDR1 is SGHDT and CDR2 is YYEEEE. V gave up 1 base and J gave up 0 bases, with 8 bases separating them. The CDR3 loop is CASSLTYGSYEQYF. CDR3 DNA sequence: TGTGCCAGCAGCTTGACTTACGGCTCCTACGAGCAGTACTTC.

This rearrangement joins TRBV24-1 to TRBJ2-2; 11 bases are a match to TRBD2. V was pared by 4 bases and J by 1 base, with 7 bases of the junction left unmatched. CDR1 and CDR2 (germline): KGHDR, SFDVKD. CDR3 length equals 18 residues. In DNA form, the CDR3 reads TGTGCCACCAGTGAATTCGGGACTAGCGGAGGGAACACCGGGGAGCTGTTTTTT. This sequence encodes CATSEFGTSGGNTGELFF.